The 15 T cell receptor beta chains reported below all come from one sample, sequenced in a study of CD8+ T cells in alopecia areata. RNA extraction and reverse transcription yielded cDNA as sequencing template. Generated by immunoSEQ multiplex PCR, the TCRdb table keeps only in-frame clones and is missing some. The table shows roughly 180,000 clones, with 50% to 65% occurring only once. Treatment in this sample: oral pan-JAK inhibitor, 5-10 mg twice daily. The starting material was CD8+ T cells sorted from blood, obtained at week 24, from a patient treated with tofacitinib. These TCRs come from a human donor with alopecia areata.

This chain joins TRBV7-9 and TRBJ1-1; D is uncertain. Trimming cost V 4 bases and J 0 bases, with 9 bases left between them. Germline V lookup: CDR1 SEHNR, CDR2 FQNEAQ (reference sequence). The CDR3 spans 14 residues. CDR3 DNA sequence: TGTGCCAGCAGCTCGGACGGCCTGAACACTGAAGCTTTCTTT. Translating it yields CASSSDGLNTEAFF.

This clone was detected only a few times. This chain links TRBV4-3 with TRBJ2-7; perhaps TRBD1 as D (5 bases). The CDR3 is made up of 15 amino acids. Deletions cut 0 bases from V and 2 bases from J, with 11 bases between. CDR1 is LGHNA and CDR2 is YSLEER in the germline V gene. As DNA, the CDR3 is TGCGCCAGCAGCCAAGATAGGGGCTGGGCCTACGAGCAGTACTTC. Translation gives CASSQDRGWAYEQYF.

The chain employs TRBV13 and TRBJ1-1, with D unresolved. This CDR3 is built from 12 residues. The ends were cut back, 3 bases at V and 3 bases at J, with 5 bases in the middle. Germline loops: CDR1 PRHDT, CDR2 FYEKMQ (reference sequence). In DNA form, the CDR3 reads TGTGCCAGCAGCTTCACAGACACTGAAGCTTTCTTT. Translated, it gives CASSFTDTEAFF.

The chain joins TRBV2 to TRBJ1-6; D is unresolved. Germline assignment: CDR1 SNHLY and CDR2 FYNNEI. This CDR3 region has 16 residues. The V end was cut by 1 base, the J end by 0 bases, with 7 bases between. In DNA form, the CDR3 reads TGTGCCAGCAGTGAAGGGGGAGGCTCCTATAATTCACCCCTCCACTTT. This sequence encodes CASSEGGGSYNSPLHF.

The chain joins TRBV2 to TRBJ1-1, with D hard to call. From germline, CDR1 is SNHLY and CDR2 FYNNEI. The CDR3 spans 13 residues. Deletions cut 3 bases from V and 5 bases from J, with 10 bases between. This CDR3 reads CASSDGVGTEAFF. The CDR3 DNA reads as TGTGCCAGCAGTGATGGGGTTGGGACTGAAGCTTTCTTT.

Notes on this clone: Distinct nucleotide sequences in the sample also encode this CDR3. As DNA, the CDR3 is TGTGCCAGCAGTTATGGCTCTGAAGCTTTCTTT. It yields the protein CASSYGSEAFF. The chain is built from TRBV6-5 and TRBJ1-1; D gene ambiguous. Germline V gene sequence: CDR1 MNHEY, CDR2 SVGAGI. CDR3 length: 11 amino acids. Between the trimmed V and J ends, which lost 3 bases and 6 bases, there was a span of 5 bases.

V is TRBV4-3 and J is TRBJ1-1, with TRBD1 as a possible D gene (6 bases). CDR3 length: 15 amino acids. V lost 4 bases and J lost 0, with 12 bases in between. Per germline, CDR1 LGHNA and CDR2 YSLEER. The CDR3 nucleotides are TGCGCCAGCAGCCTCCGACAGGCGATGAACACTGAAGCTTTCTTT. Protein: CASSLRQAMNTEAFF.

The V gene is TRBV7-2, the J gene TRBJ2-3, with D unresolved. CDR1 is SGHTA, CDR2 FQGNSA, per germline. Trimming removed 4 bases at V and 2 bases at J, with 4 bases between. The length of the CDR3 is 12 residues. The CDR3 DNA reads as TGTGCCAGCAGCTCGGCCACAGATACGCAGTATTTT. It codes for CASSSATDTQYF. The full variable domain, rest sourced from reference TRBV7-2 and TRBJ2-3, is GAGVSQSPSNKVTEKGKDVELRCDPISGHTALYWYRQSLGQGLEFLIYFQGNSAPDKSGLPSDRFSAERTGGSVSTLTIQRTQQEDSAVYLCASSSATDTQYFGPGTRLTVL.

V usage is TRBV27 and J usage is TRBJ1-2; D is perhaps TRBD1 (5 bases). Between the trimmed V and J ends, which lost 6 bases and 6 bases, there was a span of 17 bases. Germline assignment: CDR1 MNHEY and CDR2 SMNVEV (reference sequence). CDR3 length: 14 amino acids. The CDR3 is CASRGDAPRNGYTF. CDR3 in DNA: TGTGCCAGCAGGGGGGACGCACCTCGGAATGGCTACACCTTC.

The genes are TRBV10-3 and TRBJ2-2, with D perhaps TRBD1 or TRBD2 (6 bases each). From germline, CDR1 is ENHRY and CDR2 SYGVKD. The CDR3 covers 14 residues. V shed 10 bases and J shed 0 bases, with 12 bases lying between them. The CDR3 DNA follows: TGTGCCACCGTAGGGGGGTCGAACACCGGGGAGCTGTTTTTT. Translated, it gives CATVGGSNTGELFF.

By sample share, this clone is medium-sized. The rearrangement links TRBV10-3 to TRBJ2-7; D is unresolved. Deletions cut 0 bases from V and 2 bases from J, with 14 bases between. This CDR3 comprises 16 residues. Germline-derived CDR1 and CDR2 are ENHRY and SYGVKD. Here the CDR3 reads CAISESGSARTYEQYF. As DNA, the CDR3 is TGTGCCATCAGTGAGTCTGGGTCGGCGCGGACCTACGAGCAGTACTTC.

The chain couples TRBV20-1 to TRBJ1-1; D uncertain. The germline gives CDR1 DFQATT, CDR2 SNEGSKA (reference sequence). Trimming pared 0 bases from V and 8 bases from J, leaving 7 bases between. The CDR3 covers 11 residues. DNA for the CDR3: TGCAGTGCTAGAGATGCAGACGAAGCTTTCTTT. Translated, it gives CSARDADEAFF.

The chain is built from TRBV5-4 and TRBJ2-7; D may be TRBD1 (7 bases). CDR3 length equals 17 residues. Trimming left V 4 bases short and J 2 bases short, with 22 bases between. Germline values: CDR1 SGHNT, CDR2 YYREEE (reference sequence). Written as DNA, the CDR3 is TGTGCCAGCAGCCCCGGAGGGAGACAGGGTGCCCCCTACGAGCAGTACTTC. It is translated as CASSPGGRQGAPYEQYF.

V usage is TRBV30 and J usage is TRBJ1-1, with D hard to call. Per the germline V gene, CDR1 is GTSNPN and CDR2 is SVGIG (reference sequence). The CDR3 spans 14 residues. V shed 5 bases and J shed 3 bases, with 16 bases lying between them. The CDR3 DNA reads TGTGCCTGGGAGCCGGGGTTCAGTCACACTGAAGCTTTCTTT. As protein: CAWEPGFSHTEAFF.

The rearrangement joins TRBV7-2 to TRBJ2-7; weak D call: TRBD1 (5 bases). With 2 bases removed from V and 2 bases from J, the gap between germline ends came to 7 bases. The CDR3 has 13 residues. Germline-derived CDR1 and CDR2 are SGHTA and FQGNSA. The CDR3 spells CASSLQGTYEQYF. DNA for the CDR3: TGTGCCAGCAGCTTACAGGGTACCTACGAGCAGTACTTC.